A selection of T cell receptor beta chains follows, all from one sample in a study of control samples from healthy donors and cancer patients. Method: immunoSEQ multiplex PCR; TCRdb's copy keeps in-frame clones and lacks some. The repertoire includes 95,000 to 130,000 clones, 85% to 90% of them detected once, and approximately 1.1% sits in the top ten. Input material: PBMCs. The receptors stem from a woman between 45 and 60 years old with colorectal cancer. CDR3s include the opening cysteine and the closing phenylalanine or tryptophan. A D gene is named only where the DNA matches it firmly. Some rows mark clone size as missing; the rest say once, few, many or name a class of expanded clone.

d_call,j_call,cdr3_length,v_call,clone_size,cdr3_aa,cdr3_nt
-,TRBJ2-2,14,TRBV10-3,-,CASTGRGDTGELFF,TGTGCCAGCACAGGCCGGGGCGACACCGGGGAGCTGTTTTTT
-,TRBJ1-4,14,TRBV5-1,-,CASSLSATNEKLFF,TGCGCCAGCAGCTTATCAGCAACTAATGAAAAACTGTTTTTT
-,TRBJ2-7,13,TRBV5-1,-,CASRRDGTYEQYF,TGCGCCAGCAGACGGGACGGGACCTACGAGCAGTACTTC
-,TRBJ2-6,15,TRBV19,once,CASSTLSSGANVLTF,TGTGCCAGTAGTACCCTGAGCTCTGGGGCCAACGTCCTGACTTTC
TRBD2,TRBJ2-1,17,TRBV9,-,CASSVERGGGSYNEQFF,TGTGCCAGCAGCGTAGAAAGGGGCGGGGGTTCCTACAATGAGCAGTTCTTC
-,TRBJ1-1,13,TRBV2,once,CASSIDRNTEAFF,TGTGCCAGCAGTATCGACAGGAATACTGAAGCTTTCTTT
TRBD1,TRBJ1-2,13,TRBV30,-,CAWDPGTGDGYTF,TGTGCCTGGGATCCTGGGACAGGTGACGGCTACACCTTC
-,TRBJ2-7,14,TRBV25-1,-,CASSVRGSSYEQYF,TGTGCCAGCAGTGTGAGGGGGAGCTCCTACGAGCAGTACTTC
-,TRBJ2-3,16,TRBV5-1,-,CASSFSGQMLTDTQYF,TGCGCCAGCAGCTTCTCCGGCCAGATGCTCACAGATACGCAGTATTTT
-,TRBJ2-5,13,TRBV5-4,-,CASSKNREETQYF,TGTGCCAGCAGCAAGAACAGGGAAGAGACCCAGTACTTC
TRBD1,TRBJ2-5,13,TRBV4-1,-,CASSQGTGTSQYF,TGCGCCAGCAGCCAAGGGACAGGGACGTCCCAGTACTTC
-,TRBJ2-3,14,TRBV2,-,CASRWTEGTDTQYF,TGTGCCAGCAGGTGGACAGAGGGAACAGATACGCAGTATTTT
-,TRBJ1-6,13,TRBV2,-,CASIGQINSPLHF,TGTGCCAGCATTGGACAGATTAATTCACCCCTCCACTTT
-,TRBJ1-5,15,TRBV24-1,few,CATSDSGARGQPQHF,TGTGCCACCAGTGACTCCGGGGCCAGGGGTCAGCCCCAGCATTTT
-,TRBJ1-2,16,TRBV2,-,CASILTAGVANYGYTF,TGTGCCAGCATATTAACCGCAGGGGTAGCTAACTATGGCTACACCTTC
-,TRBJ1-1,14,TRBV19,-,CASSPLRGNTEAFF,TGTGCCAGTAGTCCTCTCAGGGGGAACACTGAAGCTTTCTTT
-,TRBJ2-5,13,TRBV6-5,once,CASTQTVLETQYF,TGTGCCAGCACCCAAACCGTCTTGGAGACCCAGTACTTC
-,TRBJ1-1,13,TRBV9,-,CASSVAMNTEAFF,TGTGCCAGCAGCGTAGCTATGAACACTGAAGCTTTCTTT
-,TRBJ1-2,13,TRBV6-5,-,CASSGGRAYGYTF,TGTGCCAGCAGCGGAGGGAGAGCTTATGGCTACACCTTC
-,TRBJ2-1,11,TRBV30,-,CAWNTLHEQFF,TGTGCCTGGAACACCCTCCATGAGCAGTTCTTC
-,TRBJ2-1,14,TRBV6-5,-,CASSYGIGPNEQFF,TGTGCCAGCAGTTACGGAATCGGCCCCAATGAGCAGTTCTTC
-,TRBJ2-7,15,TRBV5-1,-,CASSLGGTISYEQYF,TGCGCCAGCAGCTTGGGCGGGACGATATCCTACGAGCAGTACTTC
-,TRBJ2-7,11,TRBV20-1,-,CSASSGYEQYF,TGCAGTGCTAGTTCGGGATACGAGCAGTACTTC
-,TRBJ1-1,14,TRBV5-1,-,CASSLGQMNTEAFF,TGCGCCAGCAGCTTGGGACAGATGAACACTGAAGCTTTCTTT
TRBD1,TRBJ1-1,13,TRBV3-1/TRBV3-2,-,CASSPQGEGEAFF,TGTGCCAGCAGCCCACAGGGGGAAGGTGAAGCTTTCTTT
-,TRBJ1-2,17,TRBV21-1,-,CASSKAPDRDKNYGYTF,TGTGCCAGCAGCAAAGCGCCCGACCGGGACAAAAACTATGGCTACACCTTC
-,TRBJ2-1,19,TRBV5-1,-,CASSLVRQQSTTNYNEQFF,TGCGCCAGCAGCTTGGTTCGGCAGCAATCCACCACAAACTACAATGAGCAGTTCTTC
-,TRBJ2-5,13,TRBV30,-,CAWRAGGAETQYF,TGTGCCTGGAGGGCAGGAGGAGCGGAGACCCAGTACTTC
-,TRBJ2-1,16,TRBV11-2,once,CASILTGTPSISEQFF,TGTGCCAGCATCCTAACCGGGACCCCATCCATTAGTGAGCAGTTCTTC
-,TRBJ2-2,17,TRBV9,-,CASSGRSAFRDTGELFF,TGTGCCAGCAGCGGCCGAAGCGCTTTCCGTGACACCGGGGAGCTGTTTTTT
-,TRBJ2-3,19,TRBV15,few,CATSSSWGVGGSSTDTQYF,TGTGCCACCAGCTCTTCCTGGGGTGTCGGGGGATCTAGCACAGATACGCAGTATTTT
-,TRBJ1-6,15,TRBV19,-,CASSVKTAVNSPLHF,TGTGCCAGTAGTGTCAAGACAGCGGTTAATTCACCCCTCCACTTT
TRBD2,TRBJ2-1,16,TRBV5-1,-,CASSLESSGGYNEQFF,TGCGCCAGCAGCTTGGAGTCTAGCGGGGGATACAATGAGCAGTTCTTC
TRBD1,TRBJ1-1,13,TRBV30,-,CAWSVQGAGEAFF,TGTGCCTGGAGTGTACAGGGGGCAGGTGAAGCTTTCTTT
TRBD1,TRBJ1-6,19,TRBV5-1,-,CASSSESTGDMRLKSPLHF,TGCGCCAGCAGCTCTGAAAGTACAGGGGACATGCGGCTTAAATCACCCCTCCACTTT
-,TRBJ1-6,16,TRBV6-1,few,CASSEATRTGNSPLHF,TGTGCCAGCAGTGAAGCAACGCGGACGGGGAATTCACCCCTCCACTTT
-,TRBJ1-2,15,TRBV5-5,once,CASSFNSGTKYGYTF,TGTGCCAGCAGCTTCAACTCGGGGACAAAGTATGGCTACACCTTC
TRBD2,TRBJ2-1,14,TRBV9,few,CASSPGTSGTEQFF,TGTGCCAGCAGCCCCGGGACTAGCGGGACTGAGCAGTTCTTC
TRBD2,TRBJ2-2,18,TRBV10-3,-,CAISESGSGRVNTGELFF,TGTGCCATCAGTGAGTCCGGTAGCGGGAGAGTGAACACCGGGGAGCTGTTTTTT
TRBD2,TRBJ2-5,14,TRBV29-1,-,CSVEGASGSETQYF,TGCAGCGTTGAAGGGGCAAGCGGGAGTGAGACCCAGTACTTC
TRBD1,TRBJ1-1,15,TRBV11-2,-,CASSHWARGKPEAFF,TGTGCCAGCAGCCACTGGGCCAGGGGGAAGCCTGAAGCTTTCTTT
-,TRBJ2-5,15,TRBV7-3,-,CASSLAGALGETQYF,TGTGCCAGCAGCTTAGCGGGGGCGCTTGGGGAGACCCAGTACTTC
TRBD1,TRBJ1-4,13,TRBV5-5,-,CASSLHRGEKLFF,TGTGCCAGCAGCTTGCACAGGGGTGAAAAACTGTTTTTT
-,TRBJ2-7,13,TRBV15,few,CATSRAQVGEQYF,TGTGCCACCAGCAGGGCACAGGTGGGCGAGCAGTACTTC
-,TRBJ1-2,14,TRBV7-2,-,CASSLAGRNYGYTF,TGTGCCAGCAGCCTCGCCGGACGGAACTATGGCTACACCTTC